The 24 T cell receptor beta chains below all came from one sample that was sequenced in a study of cytomegalovirus exposure and HLA in healthy donors (dated by TCRdb to 2017 to 2019). Library preparation employed the immunoSEQ multiplex PCR assay. As stored in TCRdb, this immuneACCESS dataset retains in-frame rearrangements with V and J assigned. A fraction of the clones does not appear; measured against another copy, unresolved V genes explain less than half of the discrepancy, and the remainder lacks a known reason. This sample has about 110,000 clones in its table, and approximately 90% of those were observed once. The ten largest clones capture 1.5% to 2% of the sample. Material: PBMCs. These receptors were taken from a woman between 18 and 29 years old in good health and CMV-seropositive.

The genes are TRBV11-2 and TRBJ2-7; no clear D gene. The germline gives CDR1 SGHAT, CDR2 FQNNGV. With 3 bases removed from V and 1 base from J, the gap between germline ends came to 10 bases. The CDR3 is 14 amino acids. CDR3 in amino acids: CASSFGWQSYEQYF. CDR3 sequence (DNA): TGTGCCAGCAGCTTTGGCTGGCAGTCCTACGAGCAGTACTTC.

The chain has TRBV18 and TRBJ2-2, with D maybe TRBD2 (6 bases). Germline V gene data show CDR1 as KGHSH and CDR2 as LQKENI. CDR3 size: 17 residues. V shed 7 bases and J shed 2 bases, with 20 bases lying between them. Here the CDR3 DNA reads TGTGCCAGCTTACCCGGGAGACTGAGCCTTAACACCGGGGAGCTGTTTTTT. Its translation is CASLPGRLSLNTGELFF.

This clone turned up a few times. The chain links TRBV19 to TRBJ1-1; TRBD1 is a possible D gene (5 bases). Trimming removed 6 bases from V and 4 bases from J, with 21 bases in between. Looked up from germline, CDR1 is LNHDA and CDR2 is SQIVND (reference sequence). The CDR3 totals 16 residues. In nucleotides, the CDR3 is TGTGCCAGTAGCCAACCTCAGGGTATTTGGGGCACTGAAGCTTTCTTT. It codes for CASSQPQGIWGTEAFF.

The gene calls are TRBV2 and TRBJ1-4; D not certain. V was pared by 6 bases and J by 7 bases, with 6 bases between. The CDR3 extends over 11 amino acids. Germline CDR1 SNHLY, CDR2 FYNNEI. The CDR3: CASRRSEKLFF. DNA for the CDR3: TGTGCCAGCAGACGGAGTGAAAAACTGTTTTTT.

This clone appeared a single time. The V call is TRBV15, the J call TRBJ2-5, with TRBD2 as a possible D gene (6 bases). CDR1 and CDR2 (germline): LNHNV, YYDKDF (reference sequence). The CDR3 is 16 residues long. Trimming left V 0 bases short and J 5 bases short, with 16 bases between. In nucleotides, the CDR3 is TGTGCCACCAGCAGAGACCCCATTGAGGCGGGGGAGACCCAGTACTTC. It is translated as CATSRDPIEAGETQYF. The full variable domain, completed using reference TRBV15 and TRBJ2-5, is DAMVIQNPRYQVTQFGKPVTLSCSQTLNHNVMYWYQQKSSQAPKLLFHYYDKDFNNEADTPDNFQSRRPNTSFCFLDIRSPGLGDTAMYLCATSRDPIEAGETQYFGPGTRLLVL.

This sequence joins TRBV28 and TRBJ1-5; possibly TRBD1 for D (5 bases). Per the germline V gene, CDR1 is MDHEN and CDR2 is SYDVKM. The V end was cut by 7 bases, the J end by 5 bases, with 15 bases between. The CDR3 loop spans 14 amino acids. In DNA, the CDR3 is TGTGCCAGCACCCTTTCCCGCAGGGATCAGCCCCAGCATTTT. Residues: CASTLSRRDQPQHF.

This sequence joins TRBV11-2 and TRBJ1-4; possibly TRBD1 for D (6 bases). Germline CDR1 SGHAT, CDR2 FQNNGV. With 1 base removed from V and 0 bases from J, the gap between germline ends came to 9 bases. The CDR3 has 16 residues. The CDR3 nucleotides read TGTGCCAGCAGCTTAGGAACAGGGCCAACTAATGAAAAACTGTTTTTT. Amino acid sequence: CASSLGTGPTNEKLFF.

V and J are TRBV6-1 and TRBJ1-3; possible D gene TRBD1, 6 bases. The CDR3 is 16 residues long. In germline, CDR1 is MNHNS, CDR2 SASEGT. The V gene lost 1 base and the J gene lost 4 bases, with 14 bases spanning the gap. Here the CDR3 reads CASSEDIVTGGNTIYF. The CDR3 DNA reads as TGTGCCAGCAGTGAAGATATTGTTACAGGGGGAAACACCATATATTTT.

This chain uses TRBV6-5 with TRBJ1-6, with D possibly being TRBD1 (5 bases). Germline V lookup: CDR1 MNHEY, CDR2 SVGAGI. The ends were cut back, 2 bases at V and 9 bases at J, with 14 bases in the middle. CDR3 length equals 15 residues. The CDR3 DNA reads TGTGCCAGCAGTTACATCCAAACAGACAGTTCACCCCTCCACTTT. Translating it yields CASSYIQTDSSPLHF.

This clone was picked up a small number of times. This chain links TRBV18 with TRBJ1-2, with 9 bases that match TRBD1. Losses at the gene ends were 4 bases for V and 4 bases for J; bases not matched to a gene: 4. This CDR3 spans 14 amino acids. CDR1 and CDR2 (germline): KGHSH, LQKENI. In nucleotides, the CDR3 is TGTGCCAGCTCACGGGACAGGGACTTCTATGGCTACACCTTC. Amino acid sequence: CASSRDRDFYGYTF.

J is TRBJ2-1 and V is TRBV6-5; D perhaps matches TRBD1 (5 bases). Germline V gives CDR1 MNHEY, CDR2 SVGAGI. The CDR3 runs 15 residues. Trimming shortened V by 4 bases and J by 2 bases, and 12 bases separated the two germline ends. Written as DNA, the CDR3 is TGTGCCAGCAGTTTGGCTAGGGGAACCTACAATGAGCAGTTCTTC. It encodes CASSLARGTYNEQFF.

The chain links TRBV5-4 to TRBJ1-1, with unresolved D. The germline V gene encodes CDR1 SGHNT and CDR2 YYREEE (reference sequence). V was clipped by 0 bases and J by 0 bases, with 3 bases between them. The CDR3 is made up of 13 amino acids. CDR3 nucleotides: TGTGCCAGCAGCTTGGGGCTGAACACTGAAGCTTTCTTT. Its protein product is CASSLGLNTEAFF.

Points on this clone: The junction departs from germline at one end; a sequencing error may be responsible. The V and J genes are TRBV2 and TRBJ1-1; TRBD1 is a possible D gene (5 bases). Germline CDR1 SNHLY, CDR2 FYNNEI. The CDR3 is made up of 13 amino acids. CDR3: CAQGTKSDTEAFF. The CDR3 DNA reads as TGCGCCCAGGGTACTAAGTCGGACACTGAAGCTTTCTTT.

The genes are TRBV28 and TRBJ1-1; weak D call: TRBD1 (6 bases). This CDR3 is 16 amino acids long. Per germline, CDR1 MDHEN and CDR2 SYDVKM. Trimming took 9 bases from V and 0 from J, leaving 20 bases between them. This CDR3 is CASPPGTHILNTEAFF. CDR3 bases: TGTGCCAGTCCTCCTGGGACACATATTTTGAACACTGAAGCTTTCTTT.

The chain is built from TRBV20-1 and TRBJ2-5; D is uncertain. The CDR3 runs 11 residues. Germline V lookup: CDR1 DFQATT, CDR2 SNEGSKA (reference sequence). Trimming stripped 3 bases from V and 0 bases from J, with 2 bases between. The CDR3 loop is CSASNQETQYF. For the CDR3, the DNA is TGCAGTGCTAGTAACCAAGAGACCCAGTACTTC.

This chain links TRBV11-2 with TRBJ2-3; D may be TRBD1 (5 bases). Trimming took off 6 bases at V and 0 bases at J, with 7 bases between the two ends. The CDR3 consists of 13 residues. CDR1 and CDR2 (germline): SGHAT, FQNNGV. CDR3 protein: CASRRGSTDTQYF. DNA for the CDR3: TGTGCCAGCAGAAGGGGAAGCACAGATACGCAGTATTTT.

This clone was observed a single time. The chain combines TRBV10-2 with TRBJ2-2, with 11 bases lining up with TRBD1. Per germline, CDR1 WSHSY and CDR2 SAAADI. Trimming cost V 7 bases and J 7 bases; bases outside gene matches: 11. This CDR3 is 16 amino acids long. The CDR3 here is CASNPRRDRGVGELFF. CDR3 nucleotide sequence: TGCGCCAGCAATCCGCGGCGGGACAGGGGGGTCGGGGAGCTGTTTTTT.

This chain joins TRBV2 and TRBJ1-5; D uncertain. The germline CDR1 and CDR2 sequences are SNHLY and FYNNEI. CDR3 length equals 14 residues. V lost 5 bases and J lost 1, with 9 bases in between. The DNA for the CDR3 is TGTGCCAGCAGTTCGCAGGCGAGCAATCAGCCCCAGCATTTT. Protein sequence: CASSSQASNQPQHF. Filled out from reference TRBV2 and TRBJ1-5, the complete variable domain reads EPEVTQTPSHQVTQMGQEVILRCVPISNHLYFYWYRQILGQKVEFLVSFYNNEISEKSEIFDDQFSVERPDGSNFTLKIRSTKLEDSAMYFCASSSQASNQPQHFGDGTRLSIL.

The chain carries TRBV12-2 and TRBJ1-2. TRBV12-2 is assigned pseudogene status. The CDR3 spans 13 residues. The CDR3 coding sequence is TGTGCAAGTCGCTTAGGTACTAACTATGGCTACACCTTC. This codes for CASRLGTNYGYTF.

The chain links TRBV9 to TRBJ1-2; maybe TRBD1 (5 bases). V dropped 0 bases and J dropped 2 bases, with 14 bases sitting between them. The CDR3 runs to 16 residues. In germline, CDR1 is SGDLS, CDR2 YYNGEE. In nucleotides, the CDR3 is TGTGCCAGCAGCGTAGATATGAGTGGGGCCAACTATGGCTACACCTTC. This sequence encodes CASSVDMSGANYGYTF. Together with reference TRBV9 and TRBJ1-2, the CDR3 gives the full variable domain: DSGVTQTPKHLITATGQRVTLRCSPRSGDLSVYWYQQSLDQGLQFLIQYYNGEERAKGNILERFSAQQFPDLHSELNLSSLELGDSALYFCASSVDMSGANYGYTFGSGTRLTVV.

The chain links TRBV27 to TRBJ1-5, with a weak D call TRBD1 (5 bases). Germline values: CDR1 MNHEY, CDR2 SMNVEV (reference sequence). The length of the CDR3 is 14 residues. Trimming removed 3 bases from V and 5 bases from J, with 11 bases in between. CDR3 sequence (DNA): TGTGCCAGCAGTTTCGGGGGGACGGATCAGCCCCAGCATTTT. This encodes CASSFGGTDQPQHF.

The rearrangement joins TRBV28 to TRBJ1-5; 7 bases line up with TRBD1. The junction had 5 bases not matched to a gene; V was cut back by 5 bases and J by 4 bases. Germline-derived CDR1 and CDR2 are MDHEN and SYDVKM. The CDR3 spans 14 residues. CDR3 nucleotide sequence: TGTGCCAGCAGTCCCGACAGGGTTAATCAGCCCCAGCATTTT. Its protein product is CASSPDRVNQPQHF.

The chain combines TRBV19 with TRBJ1-6, with a tentative D call TRBD1 (6 bases). The CDR3 has 18 amino acids. Germline V lookup: CDR1 LNHDA, CDR2 SQIVND (reference sequence). The V end lost 5 bases, the J end lost 3 bases, and 20 bases lay between the germline ends. CDR3 sequence: CASSGEGGEGYYNSPLHF. The CDR3 DNA reads as TGTGCCAGTAGTGGCGAAGGGGGGGAAGGATACTATAATTCACCCCTCCACTTT.

The V gene is TRBV28, the J gene TRBJ2-1; maybe TRBD2 (6 bases). This CDR3 spans 14 amino acids. Germline values: CDR1 MDHEN, CDR2 SYDVKM. V shed 6 bases and J shed 2 bases, with 11 bases lying between them. CDR3 residues: CASSPGVPYNEQFF. DNA of the CDR3: TGTGCCAGCAGCCCGGGGGTCCCCTACAATGAGCAGTTCTTC.